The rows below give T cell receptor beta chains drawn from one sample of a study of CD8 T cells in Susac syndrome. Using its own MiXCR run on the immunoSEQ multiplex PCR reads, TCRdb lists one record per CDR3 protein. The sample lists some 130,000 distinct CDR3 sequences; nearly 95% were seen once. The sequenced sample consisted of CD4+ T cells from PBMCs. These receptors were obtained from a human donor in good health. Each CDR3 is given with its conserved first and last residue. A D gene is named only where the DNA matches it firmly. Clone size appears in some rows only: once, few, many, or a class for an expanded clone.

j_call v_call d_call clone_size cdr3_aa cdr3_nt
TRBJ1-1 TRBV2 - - CASGTGGETEAFF TGTGCCAGCGGTACCGGGGGGGAAACTGAAGCTTTCTTT
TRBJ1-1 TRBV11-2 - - CASSLAPGNTEAFF TGTGCCAGCAGCTTGGCCCCGGGGAACACTGAAGCTTTCTTT
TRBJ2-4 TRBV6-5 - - CASSYSRDNIQYF TGTGCCAGCAGTTACTCCAGGGACAACATTCAGTACTTC
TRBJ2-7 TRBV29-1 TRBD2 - CSVAAGTSGPYEQYF TGCAGCGTCGCCGCCGGGACTAGCGGGCCCTACGAGCAGTACTTC
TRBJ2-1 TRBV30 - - CAWSRRGPREQFF TGTGCCTGGAGCCGCCGGGGACCCAGAGAGCAGTTCTTC
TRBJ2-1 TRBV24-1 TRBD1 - CATSDPSGGSGNEQFF TGTGCCACCAGTGACCCGTCAGGGGGATCAGGGAATGAGCAGTTCTTC
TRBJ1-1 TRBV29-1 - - CSVDRGGSEAFF TGCAGCGTTGACCGGGGGGGATCTGAAGCTTTCTTT
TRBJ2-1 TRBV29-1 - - CSVLERLNEQFF TGCAGCGTTTTAGAGAGGCTCAATGAGCAGTTCTTC
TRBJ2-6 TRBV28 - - CASSPQSSGANVLTF TGTGCCAGCAGCCCACAGAGCTCTGGGGCCAACGTCCTGACTTTC
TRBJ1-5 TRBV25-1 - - CASSGQFNQPQHF TGTGCCAGCAGTGGACAGTTCAATCAACCCCAGCATTTT
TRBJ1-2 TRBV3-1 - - CASSQEVRGGRDYGYTF TGTGCCAGCAGCCAAGAGGTACGCGGGGGGCGAGACTATGGCTACACCTTC
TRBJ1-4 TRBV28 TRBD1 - CASSPGGAGEKLFF TGTGCCAGCAGTCCAGGGGGCGCGGGTGAAAAACTGTTTTTT
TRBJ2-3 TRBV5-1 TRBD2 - CASSGARGDLSGSGDTQYF TGCGCCAGCAGCGGGGCGAGAGGGGACCTTAGCGGGAGTGGAGATACGCAGTATTTT
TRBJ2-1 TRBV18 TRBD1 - CASSPGTVINEQFF TGTGCCAGCTCACCCGGGACAGTGATTAATGAGCAGTTCTTC
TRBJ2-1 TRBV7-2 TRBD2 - CASSLRLAGGLEQFF TGTGCCAGCAGCCTTCGACTAGCGGGAGGGCTTGAGCAGTTCTTC
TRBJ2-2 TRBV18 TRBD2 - CASSPPTSVNTGELFF TGTGCCAGCTCACCTCCGACTAGCGTGAACACCGGGGAGCTGTTTTTT
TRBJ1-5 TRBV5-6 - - CASSLGMRGLDQPQHF TGTGCCAGCAGCTTGGGCATGCGGGGGCTCGATCAGCCCCAGCATTTT
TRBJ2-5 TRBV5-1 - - CASSLGTETQYF TGCGCCAGCAGCTTGGGTACCGAGACCCAGTACTTC
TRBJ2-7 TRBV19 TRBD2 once CASSTGLAGEQYF TGTGCCAGTAGTACCGGACTAGCGGGCGAGCAGTACTTC
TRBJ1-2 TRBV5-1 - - CASSETGSSGYTF TGCGCCAGCAGCGAAACAGGGTCAAGTGGCTACACCTTC
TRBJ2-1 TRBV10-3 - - CAISAQGEQFF TGTGCCATCAGTGCGCAGGGCGAGCAGTTCTTC
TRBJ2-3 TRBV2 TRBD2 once CASSATSPNTQYF TGTGCCAGCAGTGCGACTAGCCCAAATACGCAGTATTTT
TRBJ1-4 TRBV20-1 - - CSARITHEKLFF TGCAGTGCTAGAATAACACATGAAAAACTGTTTTTT
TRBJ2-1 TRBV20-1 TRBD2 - CSAAASGSSYNEQFF TGCAGTGCTGCCGCTAGCGGGAGCTCCTACAATGAGCAGTTCTTC
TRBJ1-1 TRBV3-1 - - CASSHEGTYAFF TGTGCCAGCAGCCATGAGGGTACATACGCTTTCTTT
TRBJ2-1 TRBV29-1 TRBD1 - CSVGRRQGAGEQFF TGCAGCGTTGGGAGGAGACAGGGGGCAGGGGAGCAGTTCTTC
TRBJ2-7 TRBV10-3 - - CAIRAGSSYEQYF TGTGCCATCAGGGCGGGAAGTTCCTACGAGCAGTACTTC
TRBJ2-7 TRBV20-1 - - CSASGTPQLYEQYF TGCAGTGCTAGCGGGACTCCCCAACTCTATGAGCAGTACTTC
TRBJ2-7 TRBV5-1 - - CASSSDNSYEQYF TGCGCCAGCAGTTCAGACAACTCCTACGAGCAGTACTTC
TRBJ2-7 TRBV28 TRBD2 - CASSSGTRTSVKQYF TGTGCCAGCAGTTCAGGGACTAGGACATCTGTTAAGCAGTACTTC
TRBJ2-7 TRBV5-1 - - CASSLAPTYEQYF TGCGCCAGCAGCTTGGCCCCTACCTACGAGCAGTACTTC
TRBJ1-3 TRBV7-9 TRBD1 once CASVQGNGNTIYF TGTGCCAGTGTACAGGGGAATGGAAACACCATATATTTT
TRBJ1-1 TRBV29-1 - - CSVEVGQGGTEAFF TGCAGCGTTGAGGTTGGGCAGGGCGGTACTGAAGCTTTCTTT
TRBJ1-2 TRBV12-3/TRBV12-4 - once CASSLTVYGYTF TGTGCCAGCAGTTTAACGGTTTATGGCTACACCTTC
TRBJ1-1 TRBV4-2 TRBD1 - CASSQDGTGDFGAFF TGTGCCAGCAGCCAAGATGGGACAGGGGATTTTGGCGCTTTCTTT
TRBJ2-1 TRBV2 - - CASGGQSSYNEQFF TGTGCCAGCGGCGGACAGAGCTCCTACAATGAGCAGTTCTTC
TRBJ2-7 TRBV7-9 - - CASSLTLEQYF TGTGCCAGCAGCCTCACCCTGGAGCAGTACTTC
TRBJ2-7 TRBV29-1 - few CSVDDRGEQYF TGCAGCGTTGACGATAGAGGCGAGCAGTACTTC
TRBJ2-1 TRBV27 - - CASAAGDNEQFF TGTGCCAGCGCCGCCGGTGACAATGAGCAGTTCTTC
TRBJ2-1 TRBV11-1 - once CASSLRQYNEQFF TGTGCCAGCAGCTTACGACAGTACAATGAGCAGTTCTTC
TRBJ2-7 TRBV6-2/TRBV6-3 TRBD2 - CASSRDYLTYEQYF TGTGCCAGCAGCCGGGACTACCTCACCTACGAGCAGTACTTC
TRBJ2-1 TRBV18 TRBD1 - CASSHDRGRSDNEQFF TGTGCCAGCTCACACGACAGGGGACGGAGCGACAATGAGCAGTTCTTC
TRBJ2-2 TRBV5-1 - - CASSLASGDTGELFF TGCGCCAGCAGCTTGGCCTCGGGGGACACCGGGGAGCTGTTTTTT
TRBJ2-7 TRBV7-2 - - CASSPYSYEQYF TGTGCCAGCAGCCCTTACTCCTACGAGCAGTACTTC
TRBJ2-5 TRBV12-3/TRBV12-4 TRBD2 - CASTQTSGRGKTQYF TGTGCCAGCACCCAGACTAGCGGGAGGGGAAAGACCCAGTACTTC
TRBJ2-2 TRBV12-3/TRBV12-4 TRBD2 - CASSPSGPNTGELFF TGTGCCAGCAGTCCTAGCGGGCCTAACACCGGGGAGCTGTTTTTT
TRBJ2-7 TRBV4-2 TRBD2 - CASSFGLAGEMEYF TGTGCCAGCAGCTTCGGACTAGCGGGAGAGATGGAGTACTTC
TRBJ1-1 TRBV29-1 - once CSVPRTSMNTEAFF TGCAGCGTTCCTAGGACAAGCATGAACACTGAAGCTTTCTTT
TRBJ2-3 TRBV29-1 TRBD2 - CSVWTSGSGGDTQYF TGCAGCGTTTGGACTAGCGGGAGTGGTGGAGATACGCAGTATTTT
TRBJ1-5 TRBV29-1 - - CSVEVGSNQPQHF TGCAGCGTTGAGGTGGGAAGCAATCAGCCCCAGCATTTT
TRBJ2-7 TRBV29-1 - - CSVATASSSYEQYF TGCAGCGTCGCCACAGCTTCAAGCTCCTACGAGCAGTACTTC
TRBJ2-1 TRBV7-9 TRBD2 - CASSLERLAAVYNEQFF TGTGCCAGCAGCTTAGAAAGGCTAGCGGCAGTGTACAATGAGCAGTTCTTC
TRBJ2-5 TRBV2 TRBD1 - CASRSDRGQETQYF TGTGCCAGCAGAAGCGACAGGGGTCAAGAGACCCAGTACTTC
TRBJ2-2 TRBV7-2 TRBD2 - CASSFRLAGGSGELFF TGTGCCAGCAGCTTCCGACTAGCGGGAGGATCCGGGGAGCTGTTTTTT
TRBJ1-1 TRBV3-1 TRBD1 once CASSSGTGITEAFF TGTGCCAGCAGCTCAGGGACAGGGATAACTGAAGCTTTCTTT
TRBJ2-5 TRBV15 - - CATSRGLWAETQYF TGTGCCACCAGCAGGGGCCTGTGGGCGGAGACCCAGTACTTC
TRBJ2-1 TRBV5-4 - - CASSPKTRGVYNEQFF TGTGCCAGCAGCCCAAAGACTAGAGGGGTTTACAATGAGCAGTTCTTC
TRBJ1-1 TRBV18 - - CASSAGRPPEAFF TGTGCCAGCTCCGCGGGGCGGCCACCTGAAGCTTTCTTT
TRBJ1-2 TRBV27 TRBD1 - CASSLDRGSFYGYTF TGTGCCAGCAGTCTTGACAGGGGAAGTTTCTATGGCTACACCTTC
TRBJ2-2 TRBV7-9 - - CASNNRGRTKDTGELFF TGTGCCAGCAACAACAGGGGACGGACTAAGGACACCGGGGAGCTGTTTTTT